These T cell receptor beta chains were read from a single sample in a study of technical replicates of blood from a handful of donors. Assay: immunoSEQ multiplex PCR; the TCRdb copy retains only in-frame clones and omits some. Of 50,000 to 75,000 clones detected, 93% appear once; the ten largest clones hold over 4%. The material sequenced was PBMCs. These receptor sequences come from a human donor in good health. Some clones in this sample may be carry-over from other donors' samples. Each CDR3 is given with its conserved first and last residue. A D gene is named only where the DNA matches it firmly. Clone size is shown for a subset of rows, as once, few, many or a class of expanded clone.

CDR3 DNA,CDR3 protein,J gene,clone size,V gene,D gene
TGTGCCAGCACCCGGACAGAGGGGACCGGGGAGCTGTTTTTT,CASTRTEGTGELFF,TRBJ2-2,.,TRBV2,.
TGTGCCAGTATGGAAATGGGGGGGTTTCGCAATCAGCCCCAGCATTTT,CASMEMGGFRNQPQHF,TRBJ1-5,.,TRBV19,.
TGTGCCAGTAGTGAACAAGGACAGGGAACAGAAGCTTTCTTT,CASSEQGQGTEAFF,TRBJ1-1,.,TRBV19,TRBD1
TGTGCCAGCAGCCTACACCGGGACAGGGGTTATGGCTACACCTTC,CASSLHRDRGYGYTF,TRBJ1-2,once,TRBV9,TRBD1
TGTGTCACCCGAAAGGGCGGACTACAGTTTGAGCAGTTCTTC,CVTRKGGLQFEQFF,TRBJ2-1,few,TRBV6-1,.
TGCAGCGTTCGGGACTACTCCTACAATGAGCAGTTCTTC,CSVRDYSYNEQFF,TRBJ2-1,.,TRBV29-1,TRBD2
TGTGCCAGCAGCCCGGGGGGGCACAATGAGCAGTTCTTC,CASSPGGHNEQFF,TRBJ2-1,once,TRBV14,TRBD2
TGCGCCAGCAGCTTGATTGCCAGGACTCCTGAGGAGCAGTACTTC,CASSLIARTPEEQYF,TRBJ2-7,.,TRBV5-1,.
TGTGCCAGCAGCTTGAGCGGGGGAGATACGCAGTATTTT,CASSLSGGDTQYF,TRBJ2-3,.,TRBV5-4,TRBD2
TGTGCTAGTGGGGGGGCCGCGAACACCGGGGAGCTGTTTTTT,CASGGAANTGELFF,TRBJ2-2,.,TRBV12-5,.
TGCAGCGTTTCCGGACTAGCGGTAAATGAGCAGTTCTTC,CSVSGLAVNEQFF,TRBJ2-1,.,TRBV29-1,TRBD2
TGTGCCACCCGACAGGACTCCTACGAGCAGTACTTC,CATRQDSYEQYF,TRBJ2-7,.,TRBV7-9,.
TGTGCCAGCAGCCCTGGGAGATCCTACAATGAGCAGTTCTTC,CASSPGRSYNEQFF,TRBJ2-1,.,TRBV6-6,.
TGTGCCAGCACCGATGGGCTAGCGGGGTCAGATACGCAGTATTTT,CASTDGLAGSDTQYF,TRBJ2-3,.,TRBV2,TRBD2
TGTGCCAGCAGCAGAGCGGGATCTAGCACAGATACGCAGTATTTT,CASSRAGSSTDTQYF,TRBJ2-3,.,TRBV5-4,TRBD2
TGTGCCAGCAGCCAAGCCGGGAGTAAGAACGAGCAGTACTTC,CASSQAGSKNEQYF,TRBJ2-7,.,TRBV7-2,.
TGCAGCGGGAAGATAACAGCGAACACTGAAGCTTTCTTT,CSGKITANTEAFF,TRBJ1-1,.,TRBV29-1,.
TGTGCCAGCAGTTACGCGGTAATGTACAATGAGCAGTTCTTC,CASSYAVMYNEQFF,TRBJ2-1,.,TRBV6-5,.
TGTGCCAGCAGTGGACACCCTTATTACAATGAGCAGTTCTTC,CASSGHPYYNEQFF,TRBJ2-1,.,TRBV6-7,.
TGCAGTGCTAAGACTGGGTACGAGCAGTACTTC,CSAKTGYEQYF,TRBJ2-7,.,TRBV20-1,.
TGCGCCAGCAGCTTGGGAGCCACTAGCTCCTACGAGCAGTACTTC,CASSLGATSSYEQYF,TRBJ2-7,.,TRBV5-1,.
TGTGCCAGCAGCTTCGGGACAGGGAAGATGTTTTTT,CASSFGTGKMFF,TRBJ2-2,.,TRBV6-5,TRBD1
TGTGCCAGCAGCAACATAGCGGGGGGTTATGACGAGCAGTACTTC,CASSNIAGGYDEQYF,TRBJ2-7,.,TRBV7-2,TRBD2
TGTGCCAGCAGCCAGGTTGGGGCGAACACTGAAGCTTTCTTT,CASSQVGANTEAFF,TRBJ1-1,few,TRBV7-9,.
TGCGCCAGCAGCCAAGGGGCGGGGGCGCGGGGCACTGAAGCTTTCTTT,CASSQGAGARGTEAFF,TRBJ1-1,.,TRBV4-3,.
TGTGCCAGCAGTGACTCGCGCGGGAGGCCCTACAATGAGCAGTTCTTC,CASSDSRGRPYNEQFF,TRBJ2-1,.,TRBV6-4,TRBD2
TGTGCCTGGAATAAAGGGGTCTACGAGCAGTACTTC,CAWNKGVYEQYF,TRBJ2-7,.,TRBV30,.
TGTGCCAGCTCACCACCGTACAGAGATACGCAGTATTTT,CASSPPYRDTQYF,TRBJ2-3,.,TRBV18,.
TGTGCCAGTACTCGCCGCGGGTTGTGGGGCTACACCTTC,CASTRRGLWGYTF,TRBJ1-2,.,TRBV19,.
TGCGCCAGCAGCTCCGGGACTAGCGGGTTAAAAGAGACCCAGTACTTC,CASSSGTSGLKETQYF,TRBJ2-5,.,TRBV5-1,TRBD2
TGCGCCAGCAGCTTGGTGGAGGGGAGGGGAAACACTGAAGCTTTCTTT,CASSLVEGRGNTEAFF,TRBJ1-1,.,TRBV5-1,.
TGTGCCAGCAGCGTCGCCAGCCAGGTCGGTGAAGCTTTCTTT,CASSVASQVGEAFF,TRBJ1-1,.,TRBV9,.
TGCGCCAGCAGCCCCCTCGGGGGGTCTACCTACGAGCAGTACTTC,CASSPLGGSTYEQYF,TRBJ2-7,.,TRBV5-1,TRBD2
TGCGCCAGCCGGTCCCTGACTAGCGGGGGGACGAACACGCAGTATTTT,CASRSLTSGGTNTQYF,TRBJ2-3,.,TRBV10-1,TRBD2
TGTGCCAGCAGTGTAACAGCTATGAACACTGAAGCTTTCTTT,CASSVTAMNTEAFF,TRBJ1-1,.,TRBV25-1,.
TGTGCCAGCAGACCACAGGGACAGGGGCAAGAGACCCAGTACTTC,CASRPQGQGQETQYF,TRBJ2-5,.,TRBV4-2,TRBD1
TGTGCCAGCAGTGACCTAGCGGGAGGACCCGGGGAGCTGTTTTTT,CASSDLAGGPGELFF,TRBJ2-2,.,TRBV2,TRBD2
TGTGCCTGGAGTGTCAGGGTTGAGCAGTACTTC,CAWSVRVEQYF,TRBJ2-7,once,TRBV30,.
TGTGCCAGCAGTCCGAGCGGGAGAAGCAGCGCCGGGGAGCTGTTTTTT,CASSPSGRSSAGELFF,TRBJ2-2,.,TRBV5-6,TRBD2
TGTGCCAGCAGCCTCGGAGGTGTGCCGGAGCAGTACTTC,CASSLGGVPEQYF,TRBJ2-7,.,TRBV7-8,.
TGCAGCGTTGAAGGAGATTGGGGCCCTGAGCAGTTCTTC,CSVEGDWGPEQFF,TRBJ2-1,.,TRBV29-1,.
TGTGCCACCGCGGGGGCCGGGGAGCTGTTTTTT,CATAGAGELFF,TRBJ2-2,.,TRBV6-5,TRBD2
TGTGCCAGCAGTCGACAGGGAGTCCAGCCCCAGCATTTT,CASSRQGVQPQHF,TRBJ1-5,.,TRBV6-5,TRBD1
TGTGCCAGTAGTATAGAGACTAGCGGGGGAAGAGAGACCCAGTACTTC,CASSIETSGGRETQYF,TRBJ2-5,.,TRBV19,TRBD2
TGTGCCAGTAGTATCTCAGAGGAGGAGACCCAGTACTTC,CASSISEEETQYF,TRBJ2-5,.,TRBV19,.
TGCGCCAGCAGCTTGGGGGACTTTGACCAGCCCCAGCATTTT,CASSLGDFDQPQHF,TRBJ1-5,once,TRBV5-1,.
TGCGCCAGCAGCGCTACAGGGGGCGGAGAGCAGTACTTC,CASSATGGGEQYF,TRBJ2-7,.,TRBV7-3,TRBD1
TGTGCCAGCAGTTACTCGGGGCAGGGGAACAATGAGCAGTTCTTC,CASSYSGQGNNEQFF,TRBJ2-1,.,TRBV6-5,.
TGTGCCAGCAGCGCATACAGGAGCTCCTACGAGCAGTACTTC,CASSAYRSSYEQYF,TRBJ2-7,.,TRBV7-2,.
TGCGCCAGCACTAGCGGGGTTCTCACAGATACGCAGTATTTT,CASTSGVLTDTQYF,TRBJ2-3,.,TRBV5-1,TRBD2
TGTGCCAGCCGGGGGGGATCGAACACCGGGGAGCTGTTTTTT,CASRGGSNTGELFF,TRBJ2-2,.,TRBV7-3,TRBD2
TGTGCCAGCAGCCTATCGAGCGGGGCCCAAGAGACCCAGTACTTC,CASSLSSGAQETQYF,TRBJ2-5,.,TRBV7-2,TRBD2
TGTGCCAGCAGCGTAGTTCCCCTGCGGGGCAGCACAGATACGCAGTATTTT,CASSVVPLRGSTDTQYF,TRBJ2-3,.,TRBV9,.
TGTGCCAGCAGCGGCGGGGACCACACCGGGGAGCTGTTTTTT,CASSGGDHTGELFF,TRBJ2-2,.,TRBV6-1,.
TGTGCCAGCAGCTTAGCGCCCCGGACAGGGCAGGAGGGCTACACCTTC,CASSLAPRTGQEGYTF,TRBJ1-2,.,TRBV7-2,TRBD1
TGTGCCAGCAGACTCTCCGGGACAACTGGAAACACCATATATTTT,CASRLSGTTGNTIYF,TRBJ1-3,.,TRBV6-5,.
TGTGCCTGGAGTCCGGGACAGACGATTAATGAAAAACTGTTTTTT,CAWSPGQTINEKLFF,TRBJ1-4,once,TRBV30,TRBD1